This is a list of T cell receptor beta chains from one sample in a study of OX40 agonist ivuxolimab in advanced cancers. Generated by immunoSEQ multiplex PCR, the TCRdb table keeps only in-frame clones and is missing some. Of 20,000 to 30,000 clones in the sample, approximately 89% were seen once. This material consisted of CD4+ or CD8+ T cells sorted from blood, taken in a trial of the OX40 agonist ivuxolimab. The source of these receptors is an adult with an advanced solid tumor such as melanoma, head and neck, liver or kidney cancer. The CDR3 runs from the conserved cysteine through the conserved F or W. Each record gives: CDR3 protein, CDR3 DNA, clone size, J gene, V gene, D gene. A D gene is named only where the DNA matches it firmly. Clone size appears in some rows only: once, few, many, or a class for an expanded clone.

CASRSGGGGLGQFF,TGTGCCAGTAGGTCTGGAGGGGGCGGCTTAGGGCAGTTCTTC,NA,TRBJ2-1,TRBV19,NA
CASSVGETQYF,TGTGCCAGCAGCGTTGGGGAGACCCAGTACTTC,NA,TRBJ2-5,TRBV11-2,NA
CASTLGWTVVSEAFF,TGTGCCAGCACCCTTGGGTGGACAGTAGTTTCTGAAGCTTTCTTT,NA,TRBJ1-1,TRBV14,NA
CASSKGLSQPQHF,TGTGCCAGTAGTAAAGGGCTCAGTCAGCCCCAGCATTTT,NA,TRBJ1-5,TRBV19,NA
CASSFLGVGYEQYF,TGTGCCAGCAGCTTTCTAGGAGTTGGATACGAGCAGTACTTC,NA,TRBJ2-7,TRBV11-2,NA
CASSLGPGQGKNTIYF,TGCGCCAGCAGCTTAGGGCCGGGACAGGGGAAAAACACCATATATTTT,NA,TRBJ1-3,TRBV5-1,TRBD1
CAWSPGLASDEQFF,TGTGCCTGGAGTCCGGGACTAGCTTCAGATGAGCAGTTCTTC,few,TRBJ2-1,TRBV30,TRBD2
CASSVYPGLAGAGANVLTF,TGTGCCAGCAGCGTATATCCGGGACTAGCGGGAGCTGGGGCCAACGTCCTGACTTTC,NA,TRBJ2-6,TRBV9,TRBD2
CASNRVGNVDTQYF,TGTGCCAGCAATCGGGTAGGGAACGTAGATACGCAGTATTTT,NA,TRBJ2-3,TRBV7-9,NA
CASSAGGQLNQPQHF,TGTGCCAGCAGCGCGGGTGGACAACTCAATCAGCCCCAGCATTTT,NA,TRBJ1-5,TRBV7-9,NA
CASSDNHYGYTF,TGTGCCAGCAGTGACAACCACTATGGCTACACCTTC,NA,TRBJ1-2,TRBV25-1,NA
CSVDGGEQYF,TGCAGCGTTGACGGGGGGGAGCAGTATTTT,NA,TRBJ2-3,TRBV29-1,TRBD2
CAISRDYSNQPQHF,TGTGCCATCAGTCGAGATTATAGCAATCAGCCCCAGCATTTT,NA,TRBJ1-5,TRBV10-3,NA
CASSLSTDTQYF,TGTGCCAGCAGTTTGAGCACAGATACGCAGTATTTT,NA,TRBJ2-3,TRBV5-4,NA
CASSSRRTYEQYF,TGTGCCAGCAGTTCCCGGCGGACCTACGAGCAGTACTTC,NA,TRBJ2-7,TRBV6-5,NA
CASSLGLAGGQETQYF,TGTGCCAGCAGCTTAGGTCTAGCGGGAGGGCAAGAGACCCAGTACTTC,NA,TRBJ2-5,TRBV7-9,TRBD2
CSVYKGNSYNEQFF,TGCAGCGTTTATAAAGGGAACTCCTACAATGAGCAGTTCTTC,NA,TRBJ2-1,TRBV29-1,NA
CASSSPGLLETQYF,TGTGCCAGCAGCTCCCCTGGGTTATTAGAGACCCAGTACTTC,NA,TRBJ2-5,TRBV28,NA